The clone carrying this T cell receptor (beta chain) has more than one count but fewer than ten. Its antigen is undetermined. The data were taken from a study of T cell repertoires in cytomegalovirus infection. TCRdb redid the calling of the reads with MiXCR, one entry per CDR3 protein. The sample holds about 920,000 distinct CDR3 sequences; more than 25% are singletons and the top ten take over 12%. V lost 3 bases, J lost 2 bases, and 5 bases stayed unmatched. The CDR3 contains 15 residues. Germline CDR1 is DFQATT and CDR2 is SNEGSKA (reference sequence). The sequencing used cultured CD8+ T cells from PBMCs, collected from culture after CMV antigen stimulation. The sequence was collected from a human donor in good health (CMV status not recorded). Some clones in this sample may be carry-over from other donors' samples. The rearrangement joins TRBV20-1 to TRBJ2-1; 9 bases match TRBD2. The CDR3 nucleotides read TGCAGTGCTAGGACGGGACTAGCAACCTACAATGAGCAGTTCTTC. Protein sequence: CSARTGLATYNEQFF.